This is a list of T cell receptor beta chains from one sample in a study of OX40 agonist ivuxolimab in advanced cancers. The data were produced by immunoSEQ multiplex PCR, yet TCRdb's version contains in-frame clones alone and is incomplete. This table holds 55,000 to 75,000 clones, around 81% found once. Sequencing was performed on CD4+ or CD8+ T cells sorted from blood, taken in a trial of the OX40 agonist ivuxolimab. The receptor source for this set is an adult with an advanced solid tumor such as melanoma, head and neck, liver or kidney cancer. Both conserved end residues are part of each CDR3. The D gene is left open where the match is weak. A row's size may be missing; if present it is once, few, many or a size class.

clone size: NA
V gene: TRBV5-1
J gene: TRBJ1-3
D gene: NA
CDR3 protein: CASSSGSGASGNTIYF
CDR3 DNA: TGCGCCAGCAGCTCCGGCAGCGGGGCGTCGGGGAACACCATATATTTT

clone size: NA
V gene: TRBV19
J gene: TRBJ1-6
D gene: NA
CDR3 protein: CASSMGRREDNSPLHF
CDR3 DNA: TGTGCCAGTAGTATGGGACGCAGGGAAGATAATTCACCCCTCCACTTT

clone size: NA
V gene: TRBV28
J gene: TRBJ2-4
D gene: TRBD1
CDR3 protein: CATTTGGLNIQYF
CDR3 DNA: TGTGCCACCACCACAGGGGGCTTAAACATTCAGTACTTC

clone size: NA
V gene: TRBV4-3
J gene: TRBJ2-4
D gene: NA
CDR3 protein: CASSQERRLAKNIQYF
CDR3 DNA: TGCGCCAGCAGCCAAGAACGGCGGCTAGCCAAAAACATTCAGTACTTC

clone size: NA
V gene: TRBV4-2
J gene: TRBJ2-3
D gene: NA
CDR3 protein: CASSPLSGSDTQYF
CDR3 DNA: TGTGCCAGCAGCCCCCTCAGCGGTTCAGATACGCAGTATTTT

clone size: NA
V gene: TRBV5-1
J gene: TRBJ2-3
D gene: TRBD1
CDR3 protein: CASSPGQGRTTDTQYF
CDR3 DNA: TGCGCCAGCAGCCCCGGACAGGGCAGGACCACAGATACGCAGTATTTT

clone size: NA
V gene: TRBV4-1
J gene: TRBJ1-1
D gene: NA
CDR3 protein: CASSQALRGDTEAFF
CDR3 DNA: TGCGCCAGCAGCCAAGCCTTAAGGGGAGACACTGAAGCTTTCTTT

clone size: NA
V gene: TRBV9
J gene: TRBJ2-1
D gene: TRBD2
CDR3 protein: CASSVEGTSGYNEQFF
CDR3 DNA: TGTGCCAGCAGCGTAGAAGGAACTAGCGGTTACAATGAGCAGTTCTTC

clone size: many
V gene: TRBV19
J gene: TRBJ2-7
D gene: NA
CDR3 protein: CASSISPGTAYEQYF
CDR3 DNA: TGTGCCAGTAGTATATCCCCCGGGACGGCCTACGAGCAGTACTTC

clone size: NA
V gene: TRBV19
J gene: TRBJ2-5
D gene: TRBD2
CDR3 protein: CASSPPPRGLAGVGETQYF
CDR3 DNA: TGTGCCAGTAGCCCTCCCCCCCGAGGGCTAGCGGGAGTTGGGGAGACCCAGTACTTC

clone size: NA
V gene: TRBV4-1
J gene: TRBJ1-1
D gene: NA
CDR3 protein: CASSQEADRPMNTEAFF
CDR3 DNA: TGCGCCAGCAGCCAAGAGGCAGACAGGCCCATGAACACTGAAGCTTTCTTC

clone size: NA
V gene: TRBV7-8
J gene: TRBJ1-2
D gene: NA
CDR3 protein: CASSLEAVSGFGYTF
CDR3 DNA: TGTGCCAGCAGCTTAGAAGCCGTTAGCGGATTTGGCTACACCTTC

clone size: NA
V gene: TRBV29-1
J gene: TRBJ2-1
D gene: NA
CDR3 protein: CSVDLWGNDEQFF
CDR3 DNA: TGCAGCGTTGATCTTTGGGGGAATGATGAGCAGTTCTTC

clone size: NA
V gene: TRBV6-4
J gene: TRBJ2-2
D gene: NA
CDR3 protein: CASSDLYTGELFF
CDR3 DNA: TGTGCCAGCAGTGACTTGTACACCGGGGAGCTGTTTTTT

clone size: NA
V gene: TRBV5-1
J gene: TRBJ2-1
D gene: TRBD2
CDR3 protein: CASSGTSRVDEQFF
CDR3 DNA: TGCGCCAGCAGCGGGACTAGCCGAGTCGATGAGCAGTTCTTC

clone size: NA
V gene: TRBV28
J gene: TRBJ2-5
D gene: TRBD1
CDR3 protein: CASRSGGVMKTQYF
CDR3 DNA: TGTGCCAGCAGATCAGGGGGAGTCATGAAGACCCAGTACTTC

clone size: NA
V gene: TRBV11-2
J gene: TRBJ2-1
D gene: NA
CDR3 protein: CASSLDFPSSYNEQFF
CDR3 DNA: TGTGCCAGCAGCTTAGATTTTCCGAGCTCCTACAATGAGCAGTTCTTC

clone size: NA
V gene: TRBV12-5
J gene: TRBJ2-1
D gene: TRBD1
CDR3 protein: CASAPNRGMAPRGTGEWNEQFF
CDR3 DNA: TGTGCTAGTGCCCCAAACAGGGGGATGGCCCCTAGGGGAACGGGAGAATGGAATGAGCAGTTCTTC

clone size: NA
V gene: TRBV28
J gene: TRBJ2-3
D gene: NA
CDR3 protein: CASSLNLTPRTDTQYF
CDR3 DNA: TGTGCCAGCAGTTTGAATTTAACCCCCCGCACAGATACGCAGTATTTT

clone size: NA
V gene: TRBV7-9
J gene: TRBJ2-1
D gene: NA
CDR3 protein: CASSLSGEDEQFF
CDR3 DNA: TGTGCCAGCAGCTTGTCAGGCGAAGATGAGCAGTTCTTC

clone size: NA
V gene: TRBV5-1
J gene: TRBJ1-4
D gene: TRBD1
CDR3 protein: CASSLYSGGGEKLFF
CDR3 DNA: TGCGCCAGCAGCTTGTATTCAGGGGGCGGTGAAAAACTGTTTTTT

clone size: NA
V gene: TRBV30
J gene: TRBJ1-4
D gene: TRBD1
CDR3 protein: CAWSIGQGGKLFF
CDR3 DNA: TGTGCCTGGAGTATAGGACAGGGCGGAAAACTGTTTTTT

clone size: NA
V gene: TRBV6-6
J gene: TRBJ2-4
D gene: NA
CDR3 protein: CASSPVIDLAKNIQYF
CDR3 DNA: TGTGCCAGCAGCCCCGTAATCGATCTAGCCAAAAACATTCAGTACTTC

clone size: NA
V gene: TRBV6-6
J gene: TRBJ2-3
D gene: NA
CDR3 protein: CASRDTDTQYF
CDR3 DNA: TGTGCCAGCAGGGACACAGATACGCAGTATTTT

clone size: NA
V gene: TRBV9
J gene: TRBJ2-5
D gene: NA
CDR3 protein: CASSAQETQYF
CDR3 DNA: TGTGCCAGCAGCGCCCAAGAGACCCAGTACTTC

clone size: NA
V gene: TRBV7-2
J gene: TRBJ2-5
D gene: NA
CDR3 protein: CASSVGETQYF
CDR3 DNA: TGTGCCAGCAGCGTAGGGGAGACCCAGTACTTC

clone size: NA
V gene: TRBV4-3
J gene: TRBJ2-7
D gene: TRBD1
CDR3 protein: CASSQGPGQGYEQYF
CDR3 DNA: TGCGCCAGCAGCCAAGGACCGGGACAGGGGTACGAGCAGTACTTC

clone size: NA
V gene: TRBV27
J gene: TRBJ1-2
D gene: NA
CDR3 protein: CASSLSVTGTPSPNYGYTF
CDR3 DNA: TGTGCCAGCAGTTTATCAGTTACAGGGACACCGAGCCCAAACTATGGCTACACCTTC

clone size: NA
V gene: TRBV28
J gene: TRBJ1-6
D gene: NA
CDR3 protein: CASSFQGSSYNSPLHF
CDR3 DNA: TGTGCCAGCAGTTTCCAGGGGAGCTCCTATAATTCACCCCTCCACTTT

clone size: few
V gene: TRBV28
J gene: TRBJ1-4
D gene: TRBD1
CDR3 protein: CASSPAGTGDEKLFF
CDR3 DNA: TGTGCCAGCAGTCCTGCCGGGACAGGTGATGAAAAACTGTTTTTT

clone size: NA
V gene: TRBV18
J gene: TRBJ2-2
D gene: NA
CDR3 protein: CASSTGALNTGELFF
CDR3 DNA: TGTGCCAGCTCAACCGGGGCACTGAACACCGGGGAGCTGTTTTTT

clone size: NA
V gene: TRBV19
J gene: TRBJ2-2
D gene: TRBD2
CDR3 protein: CASSISSMVGSGRAGELFF
CDR3 DNA: TGTGCCAGTAGTATTTCTTCAATGGTTGGAAGCGGGAGGGCCGGGGAGCTGTTTTTT

clone size: NA
V gene: TRBV7-3
J gene: TRBJ2-7
D gene: NA
CDR3 protein: CASSFMGSTYEQYF
CDR3 DNA: TGTGCCAGCAGCTTCATGGGCAGCACCTACGAGCAGTACTTC

clone size: NA
V gene: TRBV28
J gene: TRBJ2-6
D gene: TRBD2
CDR3 protein: CASSSREGGYSGANVLTF
CDR3 DNA: TGTGCCAGCAGTTCCCGGGAGGGGGGTTATTCTGGGGCCAACGTCCTGACTTTC

clone size: NA
V gene: TRBV19
J gene: TRBJ2-2
D gene: TRBD1
CDR3 protein: CASSPTGLLAGELFF
CDR3 DNA: TGTGCCAGTAGTCCGACAGGGCTGCTCGCCGGGGAGCTGTTTTTT

clone size: NA
V gene: TRBV27
J gene: TRBJ2-1
D gene: NA
CDR3 protein: CASSTGNPTYNEQFF
CDR3 DNA: TGTGCCAGCAGTACCGGGAATCCCACTTACAATGAGCAGTTCTTC

clone size: NA
V gene: TRBV7-3
J gene: TRBJ2-1
D gene: NA
CDR3 protein: CASSLGLAIMNEQFF
CDR3 DNA: TGTGCCAGCAGCCTGGGGCTAGCGATAATGAATGAGCAGTTCTTC

clone size: once
V gene: TRBV7-8
J gene: TRBJ1-1
D gene: NA
CDR3 protein: CASSSPKQGVTMNTEAFF
CDR3 DNA: TGTGCCAGCAGTTCCCCGAAACAGGGCGTTACCATGAACACTGAAGCTTTCTTT

clone size: NA
V gene: TRBV2
J gene: TRBJ1-6
D gene: TRBD1
CDR3 protein: CASSEGRGGSRPLHF
CDR3 DNA: TGTGCCAGCAGTGAGGGCAGGGGGGGTTCGAGGCCCCTCCACTTT

clone size: NA
V gene: TRBV28
J gene: TRBJ1-5
D gene: NA
CDR3 protein: CASSLRGELNQPQHF
CDR3 DNA: TGTGCCAGCAGTCTAAGGGGGGAATTGAATCAGCCCCAGCATTTT

clone size: NA
V gene: TRBV5-1
J gene: TRBJ2-7
D gene: NA
CDR3 protein: CASSLEGFSSYEQYF
CDR3 DNA: TGCGCCAGCAGCTTGGAGGGATTTAGCTCCTACGAGCAGTACTTC

clone size: few
V gene: TRBV28
J gene: TRBJ2-2
D gene: TRBD2
CDR3 protein: CASSSFPGLVGGGELFF
CDR3 DNA: TGTGCCAGCAGTTCCTTCCCGGGACTAGTCGGTGGCGGGGAGCTGTTTTTT

clone size: NA
V gene: TRBV28
J gene: TRBJ1-5
D gene: TRBD1
CDR3 protein: CAIRGQSNQPQHF
CDR3 DNA: TGTGCCATCCGGGGACAGAGCAATCAGCCCCAGCATTTT

clone size: NA
V gene: TRBV10-3
J gene: TRBJ1-2
D gene: NA
CDR3 protein: CAISELQGSNYGYTF
CDR3 DNA: TGTGCCATCAGTGAATTACAGGGCTCTAACTATGGCTACACCTTC

clone size: medium-sized
V gene: TRBV4-2
J gene: TRBJ2-7
D gene: NA
CDR3 protein: CASSQDRRVEQYF
CDR3 DNA: TGTGCCAGCAGCCAAGATAGGAGGGTCGAGCAGTACTTC

clone size: once
V gene: TRBV21-1
J gene: TRBJ2-3
D gene: NA
CDR3 protein: CASCSDRGGTDTQYF
CDR3 DNA: TGTGCCAGCTGCTCGGACAGGGGGGGAACAGATACGCAGTATTTT